What follows is one T cell receptor (beta chain) and its context. The antigen is not known. This CDR3 spans 11 amino acids. CDR1 and CDR2 (germline): MGHRA, YSYEKL. The V end was cut by 2 bases, the J end by 7 bases, with 3 bases between. A multiplex PCR was run with 60 Vbeta primers and 13 Jbeta primers. The repertoire was sequenced with immunoSEQ multiplex PCR; TCRdb's copy has only in-frame clones and lacks some. The data show some 180,000 clones, roughly 79% seen once. The data were obtained in a study of cytomegalovirus exposure and HLA in healthy donors. Study-wide results and caveats: Researchers catalogued around 150 TCR beta chains as cytomegalovirus-associated. Per a prior analysis, the majority of TCR beta V segments were productive roughly 90% or roughly 30% of the time.

This clonotype originated in a man younger than 40 in good health and CMV-seronegative. V gene TRBV4-1 combines with J gene TRBJ2-1, with D unresolved. Sequenced input: PBMCs. CDR3 loop: CASSQYNEQFF. The CDR3 bases are TGCGCCAGCAGCCAATATAATGAGCAGTTCTTC.